This entry lists 31 T cell receptor beta chains sequenced from one sample in a study of shared clonotypes between healthy human individuals. Cells designated naive CD8 were CD45RO-negative and were positively selected for CCR7, with terminally differentiated effector memory CD45RA+ cells excluded. Profiled with immunoSEQ multiplex PCR; TCRdb holds only in-frame clones, not every one. The sample shows some 630,000 clones, 90% to 97% of them seen only once. Specimen: naive CD8+ T cells sorted from blood. The receptors derive from a woman aged 25 to 39 in good health.

V gene TRBV28 combines with J gene TRBJ2-3; the match to TRBD2 covers 10 bases. Germline lookup yields CDR1 MDHEN and CDR2 SYDVKM. Trimming at V came to 5 bases and at J to 4 bases, leaving 21 bases not matched to a gene. CDR3 length: 20 residues. The CDR3 loop is CASSPPPTSGTALGADTQYF. The DNA for the CDR3 is TGTGCCAGCAGTCCTCCCCCAACTAGCGGGACGGCATTGGGGGCAGATACGCAGTATTTT.

This chain connects TRBV7-9 to TRBJ2-5; D unresolved. The V end was cut by 4 bases, the J end by 2 bases, with 8 bases between. This CDR3 comprises 13 residues. In germline, CDR1 is SEHNR, CDR2 FQNEAQ (reference sequence). The CDR3 DNA is TGTGCCAGCAGCTCACAGATACAAGAGACCCAGTACTTC. Translating it yields CASSSQIQETQYF.

The genes are TRBV6-5 and TRBJ2-3; D possibly uses TRBD1 or TRBD2 (5 bases each). The CDR3 contains 13 residues. Germline loops: CDR1 MNHEY, CDR2 SVGAGI. Trimming pared 8 bases from V and 8 bases from J, leaving 17 bases between. The CDR3 loop is CASAVGERGTQYF. The DNA for the CDR3 is TGTGCCAGCGCTGTCGGGGAGAGGGGTACGCAGTATTTT.

The chain joins TRBV5-4 to TRBJ2-1, with unresolved D. V gave up 3 bases and J gave up 5 bases, with 6 bases separating them. CDR3 length equals 12 residues. The V gene's germline CDR1 is SGHNT and CDR2 YYREEE (reference sequence). The CDR3 DNA reads as TGTGCCAGCAGCTCCGCGGACAATGAGCAGTTCTTC. Residues: CASSSADNEQFF. Variable domain in full (rest from reference TRBV5-4 and TRBJ2-1): ETGVTQSPTHLIKTRGQQVTLRCSSQSGHNTVSWYQQALGQGPQFIFQYYREEENGRGNFPPRFSGLQFPNYSSELNVNALELDDSALYLCASSSADNEQFFGPGTRLTVL.

The chain recombines TRBV27 with TRBJ2-7; no definite D call. The germline CDR1 and CDR2 sequences are MNHEY and SMNVEV (reference sequence). The length of the CDR3 is 15 residues. V lost 7 bases to trimming and J lost 0 bases, with 16 bases between them. This CDR3 reads CASTTRHGPSYEQYF. As DNA, the CDR3 is TGTGCCAGCACCACAAGGCACGGGCCCTCCTACGAGCAGTACTTC.

As for this clone: The identical CDR3 is also encoded by other nucleotide sequences in the sample. The CDR3 is CASSLFSSYEQYF. DNA for the CDR3: TGTGCCAGCAGCTTGTTTAGCTCCTACGAGCAGTACTTC. V usage is TRBV5-4 and J usage is TRBJ2-7; no clear D gene. The ends were cut back, 1 base at V and 0 bases at J, with 5 bases in the middle. The CDR3 is made up of 13 amino acids. CDR1 is SGHNT and CDR2 is YYREEE in the germline V gene (reference sequence). The variable domain in full, with the rest retrieved from reference TRBV5-4 and TRBJ2-7, is ETGVTQSPTHLIKTRGQQVTLRCSSQSGHNTVSWYQQALGQGPQFIFQYYREEENGRGNFPPRFSGLQFPNYSSELNVNALELDDSALYLCASSLFSSYEQYFGPGTRLTVT.

The chain has TRBV13 and TRBJ1-1; D is perhaps TRBD1 (5 bases). Trimming stripped 4 bases from V and 4 bases from J, with 16 bases between. Germline V CDR1 and CDR2: PRHDT, FYEKMQ (reference sequence). There are 15 residues in the CDR3. The CDR3 region is CASSSPWGGRTEAFF. The CDR3 coding sequence is TGTGCCAGCAGCTCCCCTTGGGGGGGTCGCACTGAAGCTTTCTTT.

V is TRBV6-1 and J is TRBJ2-5; 8 bases are shared with TRBD1. In germline, CDR1 is MNHNS, CDR2 SASEGT. The CDR3 has 13 residues. V gave up 7 bases and J gave up 5 bases; unmatched junction bases: 6. CDR3 in amino acids: CASNHRGSETQYF. For the CDR3, the DNA is TGTGCCAGCAACCACAGGGGGTCGGAGACCCAGTACTTC.

Comment on this clone: This same CDR3 is encoded by further DNA sequences in the sample. CDR3 sequence (DNA): TGTGCCAGCTTAGCAGGCGGGTCCTACGAGCAGTACTTC. It codes for CASLAGGSYEQYF. The chain carries TRBV5-5 and TRBJ2-7; D possibly corresponds to TRBD2 (5 bases). Per the germline V gene, CDR1 is SGHKS and CDR2 is YYEKEE (reference sequence). CDR3 length: 13 amino acids. The V gene lost 7 bases and the J gene lost 1 base, with 12 bases spanning the gap.

The gene calls are TRBV2 and TRBJ2-7; D is possibly TRBD1 (6 bases). Germline assignment: CDR1 SNHLY and CDR2 FYNNEI. The CDR3 is 14 amino acids. V was pared by 4 bases and J by 0 bases, with 10 bases between. In DNA form, the CDR3 reads TGTGCCAGCAGTGTGACAGGAGACTCCTACGAGCAGTACTTC. Residues: CASSVTGDSYEQYF.

About this clone: This may be a read error: a much more frequent sequence differs by one nucleotide. J is TRBJ2-7 and V is TRBV5-4; D not certain. Trimming shortened V by 3 bases and J by 3 bases, and 4 bases separated the two germline ends. The CDR3 totals 11 residues. Looked up from germline, CDR1 is SGHNT and CDR2 is YYREEE (reference sequence). CDR3 loop: CASSSYYEQYF. The CDR3 DNA sequence: TGTGCCAGCAGCTCCTACTACGAGCAGTACTTC.

This clone was detected once. The V gene is TRBV7-9, the J gene TRBJ2-1; 7 bases map to TRBD2. The CDR3 length is 14 residues. J gave up 4 bases and V 6 bases, and 6 bases lay outside the gene matches. Looked up from germline, CDR1 is SEHNR and CDR2 is FQNEAQ (reference sequence). CDR3 region: CASSSGTTYNEQFF. DNA for the CDR3: TGTGCCAGCAGTTCCGGGACTACTTACAATGAGCAGTTCTTC.

The chain couples TRBV25-1 to TRBJ2-5; D remains unclear. Deletions cut 6 bases from V and 4 bases from J, with 9 bases between. CDR3 length: 12 residues. Germline values: CDR1 MGHDK, CDR2 SYGVNS. The CDR3 here is CASRGMGETQYF. CDR3 nucleotides: TGTGCCAGCAGGGGTATGGGAGAGACCCAGTACTTC.

This chain connects TRBV27 to TRBJ2-3, with 7 bases aligning to TRBD1. Trimming removed 7 bases from V and 4 bases from J; junction bases left unmatched: 8. Germline lookup yields CDR1 MNHEY and CDR2 SMNVEV (reference sequence). CDR3 length: 14 amino acids. In nucleotides, the CDR3 is TGTGCCAGCATGGTGACAGGGCACCCAGATACGCAGTATTTT. Translated: CASMVTGHPDTQYF.

The chain uses TRBV15 and TRBJ2-6, with D unresolved. Per the germline V gene, CDR1 is LNHNV and CDR2 is YYDKDF (reference sequence). V was trimmed by 5 bases and J by 2 bases, leaving 13 bases between them. The CDR3 is 16 amino acids. In DNA, the CDR3 is TGTGCCACCAGCGGAATAACAACCCCTGGGGCCAACGTCCTGACTTTC. Translation: CATSGITTPGANVLTF.

The chain links TRBV13 to TRBJ1-2; TRBD1 aligns across 7 bases. This CDR3 region has 14 residues. The trim removed 7 bases at V and 7 bases at J, leaving 12 bases unmatched. The germline V gene has CDR1 PRHDT and CDR2 FYEKMQ (reference sequence). In DNA, the CDR3 is TGTGCCAGCAACCGAATGACAGGGAGTTCTGGCTACACCTTC. It specifies CASNRMTGSSGYTF.

This clone was observed a single time. V and J are TRBV27 and TRBJ1-4; D remains unclear. CDR3 size: 14 residues. The V and J ends lost 0 bases and 1 base respectively, with 3 bases between them. The germline CDR1 and CDR2 sequences are MNHEY and SMNVEV (reference sequence). CDR3 DNA sequence: TGTGCCAGCAGTTTATCCGGAACTAATGAAAAACTGTTTTTT. It is translated as CASSLSGTNEKLFF.

V is TRBV7-9 and J is TRBJ2-1; D uncertain. There are 11 residues in the CDR3. Trimming shortened V by 8 bases and J by 8 bases, and 10 bases separated the two germline ends. The germline V gene has CDR1 SEHNR and CDR2 FQNEAQ (reference sequence). In DNA form, the CDR3 reads TGTGCCAGCGCCCCGCTGTATGAGCAGTTCTTC. It yields the protein CASAPLYEQFF.

The rearrangement uses TRBV7-2 and TRBJ2-3; the D is unclear. The germline V gene encodes CDR1 SGHTA and CDR2 FQGNSA. The V gene lost 5 bases and the J gene lost 2 bases, with 8 bases spanning the gap. The CDR3 is made up of 13 amino acids. CDR3 amino acids: CASSPLLTDTQYF. The DNA of the CDR3 is TGTGCCAGCAGCCCACTCCTCACAGATACGCAGTATTTT.

The rearrangement uses TRBV11-3 and TRBJ2-3, with D unresolved. Looked up from germline, CDR1 is SGHNT and CDR2 is YENEEA. Between the trimmed V and J ends, which lost 0 bases and 2 bases, there was a span of 6 bases. This CDR3 is 14 amino acids long. This CDR3 is CASSLDGATDTQYF. The DNA of the CDR3 is TGTGCCAGCAGCTTAGATGGCGCCACAGATACGCAGTATTTT.

The V and J genes are TRBV7-8 and TRBJ1-5; weak D call: TRBD1 (6 bases). The CDR3 is 14 amino acids. The V gene lost 5 bases and the J gene lost 5 bases, with 13 bases spanning the gap. Germline loops: CDR1 SGHVS, CDR2 FQNEAQ. This CDR3 reads CASSQQGSDQPQHF. CDR3 sequence (DNA): TGTGCCAGCAGCCAACAGGGTAGTGATCAGCCCCAGCATTTT.

The rearrangement links TRBV15 to TRBJ1-5; the match to TRBD1 covers 9 bases. The V gene's germline CDR1 is LNHNV and CDR2 YYDKDF (reference sequence). J was trimmed by 4 bases and V by 0 bases; bases with no gene match: 4. CDR3 size: 16 residues. The CDR3 region is CATSRDPGTGNQPQHF. In DNA, the CDR3 is TGTGCCACCAGCAGAGATCCCGGGACAGGGAATCAGCCCCAGCATTTT.

The V gene is TRBV27, the J gene TRBJ2-5; D gene uncertain. The V gene lost 0 bases and the J gene lost 2 bases, with 13 bases spanning the gap. The CDR3 has 16 residues. Germline loops: CDR1 MNHEY, CDR2 SMNVEV (reference sequence). CDR3 region: CASSLSVYLRQETQYF. The CDR3 DNA reads TGTGCCAGCAGTTTATCGGTCTACCTGAGGCAAGAGACCCAGTACTTC.

The chain joins TRBV4-2 to TRBJ2-3; 8 positions agree with TRBD2. The CDR3 loop spans 14 amino acids. Germline trimming cut 4 bases from V and 5 bases from J; bases unmatched to any gene: 5. Germline V gene sequence: CDR1 LGHNA, CDR2 YNFKEQ. Written as DNA, the CDR3 is TGTGCCAGCAGCCCGCGAGCGGGAGAAGATACGCAGTATTTT. Its translation: CASSPRAGEDTQYF.

The chain is built from TRBV27 and TRBJ2-3, with 7 bases aligning to TRBD2. Germline values: CDR1 MNHEY, CDR2 SMNVEV (reference sequence). Germline trimming cut 2 bases from V and 4 bases from J; bases unmatched to any gene: 0. This CDR3 comprises 13 residues. The CDR3 nucleotides read TGTGCCAGCAGTTTAGCGGGAGCAGATACGCAGTATTTT. As protein: CASSLAGADTQYF.

There are a few counts of this clone. This chain uses TRBV11-2 with TRBJ2-6, with 11 nucleotides matching TRBD2. The CDR3 covers 19 residues. J lost 2 bases, V lost 1 base, and 7 bases had no gene match. Looked up from germline, CDR1 is SGHAT and CDR2 is FQNNGV. This chain's CDR3 is CASSLVTSGRSPGANVLTF. In nucleotides, the CDR3 is TGTGCCAGCAGCTTAGTAACTAGCGGGAGATCCCCTGGGGCCAACGTCCTGACTTTC.

J is TRBJ1-1 and V is TRBV28; D call uncertain. This CDR3 contains 15 residues. Trimming shortened V by 2 bases and J by 0 bases, and 10 bases separated the two germline ends. Germline values: CDR1 MDHEN, CDR2 SYDVKM. The CDR3 bases are TGTGCCAGCAGTTTACTGGGCAGAATGAACACTGAAGCTTTCTTT. Protein product: CASSLLGRMNTEAFF.

The J gene is TRBJ2-7, the V gene TRBV28; D unclear. Between the trimmed V and J ends, which lost 5 bases and 5 bases, there was a span of 16 bases. This CDR3 has 14 residues. The V gene's germline CDR1 is MDHEN and CDR2 SYDVKM. The CDR3, as DNA: TGTGCCAGCAGTGCCCTGGGCGATTGGGACGAGCAGTACTTC. It specifies CASSALGDWDEQYF.

This chain connects TRBV4-1 to TRBJ2-7, with D unresolved. CDR3 size: 12 residues. Trimming took off 1 base at V and 2 bases at J, with 3 bases between the two ends. CDR1 and CDR2 from the germline V gene are MGHRA and YSYEKL. In nucleotides, the CDR3 is TGCGCCAGCAGCCAAGGTGCCTACGAGCAGTACTTC. Amino acid sequence: CASSQGAYEQYF.

This CDR3 is CARGGAHEQYF. Here the CDR3 DNA reads TGTGCCAGAGGGGGGGCCCACGAGCAGTACTTC. The chain has TRBV2 and TRBJ2-7; a weak D match, TRBD2 (7 bases). Germline V gene sequence: CDR1 SNHLY, CDR2 FYNNEI. The V gene lost 9 bases and the J gene lost 5 bases, with 11 bases spanning the gap. The CDR3 contains 11 residues.

V is TRBV7-9 and J is TRBJ2-7; 7 bases are a match to TRBD1. V was clipped by 4 bases and J by 3 bases; unmatched bases: 9. Germline-derived CDR1 and CDR2 are SEHNR and FQNEAQ (reference sequence). The CDR3 has 15 amino acids. CDR3 bases: TGTGCCAGCAGCTGGCCGGGACAGAATTACTACGAGCAGTACTTC. As protein: CASSWPGQNYYEQYF.